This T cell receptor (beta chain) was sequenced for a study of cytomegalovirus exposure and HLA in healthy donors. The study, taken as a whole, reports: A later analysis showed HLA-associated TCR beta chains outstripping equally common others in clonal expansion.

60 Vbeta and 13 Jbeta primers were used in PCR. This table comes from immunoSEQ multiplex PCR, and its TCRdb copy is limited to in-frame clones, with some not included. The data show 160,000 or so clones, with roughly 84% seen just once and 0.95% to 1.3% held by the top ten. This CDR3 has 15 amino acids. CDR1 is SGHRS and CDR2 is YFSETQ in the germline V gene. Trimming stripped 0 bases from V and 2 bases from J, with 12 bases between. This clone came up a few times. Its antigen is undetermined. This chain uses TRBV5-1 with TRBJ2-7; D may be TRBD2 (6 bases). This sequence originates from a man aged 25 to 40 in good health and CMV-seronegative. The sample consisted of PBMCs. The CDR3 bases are TGCGCCAGCAGCTTGGCCACGGGAGCCGCCTACGAGCAGTACTTC. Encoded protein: CASSLATGAAYEQYF.